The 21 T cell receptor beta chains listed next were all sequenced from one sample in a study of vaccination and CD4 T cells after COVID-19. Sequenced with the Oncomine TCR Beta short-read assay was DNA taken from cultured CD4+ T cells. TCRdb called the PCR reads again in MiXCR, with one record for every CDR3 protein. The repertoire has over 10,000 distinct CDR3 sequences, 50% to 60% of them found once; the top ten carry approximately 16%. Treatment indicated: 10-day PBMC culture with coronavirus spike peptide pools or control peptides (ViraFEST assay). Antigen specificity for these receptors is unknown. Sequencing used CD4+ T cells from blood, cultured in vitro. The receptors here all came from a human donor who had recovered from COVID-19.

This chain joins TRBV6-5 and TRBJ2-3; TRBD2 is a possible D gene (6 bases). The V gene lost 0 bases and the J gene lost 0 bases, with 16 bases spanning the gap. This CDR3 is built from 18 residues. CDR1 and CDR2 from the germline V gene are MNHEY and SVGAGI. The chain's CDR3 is CASSYSRRIAASTDTQYF. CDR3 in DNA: TGTGCCAGCAGTTACTCGCGGCGAATAGCGGCTAGCACAGATACGCAGTATTTT.

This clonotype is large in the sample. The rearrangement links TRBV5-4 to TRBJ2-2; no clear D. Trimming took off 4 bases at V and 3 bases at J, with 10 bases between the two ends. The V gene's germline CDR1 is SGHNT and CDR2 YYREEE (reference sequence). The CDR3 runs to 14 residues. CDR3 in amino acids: CASSDAGDTGELFF. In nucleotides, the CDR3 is TGTGCCAGCAGCGACGCAGGAGACACCGGGGAGCTGTTTTTT.

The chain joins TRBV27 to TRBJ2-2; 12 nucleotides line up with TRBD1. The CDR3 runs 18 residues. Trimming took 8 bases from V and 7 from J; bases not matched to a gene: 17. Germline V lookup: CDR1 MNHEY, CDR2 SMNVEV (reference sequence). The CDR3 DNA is TGTGCCAGCGAGTTTCTGTTTGGGACAGGGGGCGTCCACGGGGAGCTGTTTTTT. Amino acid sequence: CASEFLFGTGGVHGELFF.

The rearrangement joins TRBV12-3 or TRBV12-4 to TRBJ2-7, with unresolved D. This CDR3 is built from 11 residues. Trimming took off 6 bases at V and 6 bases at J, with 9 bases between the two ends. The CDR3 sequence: CASSPGVEQYF. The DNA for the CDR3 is TGTGCCAGCAGCCCAGGTGTCGAGCAGTACTTC.

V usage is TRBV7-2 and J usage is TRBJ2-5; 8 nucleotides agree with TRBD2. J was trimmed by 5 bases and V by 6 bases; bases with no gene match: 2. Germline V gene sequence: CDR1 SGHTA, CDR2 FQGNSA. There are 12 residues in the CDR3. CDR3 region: CASSRGGETQYF. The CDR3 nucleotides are TGTGCCAGCAGTCGGGGGGGGGAGACCCAGTACTTC.

CDR3 protein: CASSQEGRETGELFF. CDR3 nucleotide sequence: TGTGCCAGCAGCCAAGAGGGCAGGGAGACCGGGGAGCTGTTTTTT. The chain employs TRBV4-2 and TRBJ2-2; possibly TRBD1 or TRBD2 for D (5 bases each). V was trimmed by 0 bases and J by 5 bases, leaving 10 bases between them. CDR1 and CDR2 (germline): LGHNA, YNFKEQ. There are 15 residues in the CDR3.

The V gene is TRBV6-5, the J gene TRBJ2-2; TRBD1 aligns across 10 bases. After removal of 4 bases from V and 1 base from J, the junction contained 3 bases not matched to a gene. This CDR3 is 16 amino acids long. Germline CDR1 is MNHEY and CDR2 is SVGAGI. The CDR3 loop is CASSSRDRGNTGELFF. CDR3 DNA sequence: TGTGCCAGCAGTTCCCGGGACAGGGGGAACACCGGGGAGCTGTTTTTT.

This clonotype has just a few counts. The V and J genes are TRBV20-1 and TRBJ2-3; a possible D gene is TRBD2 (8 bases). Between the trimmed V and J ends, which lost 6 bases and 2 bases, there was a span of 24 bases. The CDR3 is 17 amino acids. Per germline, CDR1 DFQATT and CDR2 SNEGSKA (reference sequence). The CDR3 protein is CSANRQTGRGDTDTQYF. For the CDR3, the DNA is TGCAGTGCCAACAGACAGACAGGGCGGGGGGACACAGATACGCAGTATTTT.

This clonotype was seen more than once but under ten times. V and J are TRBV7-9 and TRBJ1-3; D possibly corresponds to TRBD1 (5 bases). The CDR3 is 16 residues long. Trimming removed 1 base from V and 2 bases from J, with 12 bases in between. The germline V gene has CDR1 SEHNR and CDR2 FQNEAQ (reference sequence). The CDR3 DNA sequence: TGTGCCAGCAGCTTAGGTGGGGGATCAACTGGAAACACCATATATTTT. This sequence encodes CASSLGGGSTGNTIYF. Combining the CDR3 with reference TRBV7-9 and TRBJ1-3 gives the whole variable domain DTGVSQNPRHKITKRGQNVTFRCDPISEHNRLYWYRQTLGQGPEFLTYFQNEAQLEKSRLLSDRFSAERPKGSFSTLEIQRTEQGDSAMYLCASSLGGGSTGNTIYFGEGSWLTVV.

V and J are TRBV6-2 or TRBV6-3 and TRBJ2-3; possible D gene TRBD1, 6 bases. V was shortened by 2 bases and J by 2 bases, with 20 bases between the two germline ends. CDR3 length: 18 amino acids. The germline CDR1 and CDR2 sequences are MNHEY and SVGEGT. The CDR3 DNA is TGTGCCAGCAGTTACGGCCGGGCCCAGGGGCCCACCACAGATACGCAGTATTTT. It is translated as CASSYGRAQGPTTDTQYF.

The CDR3 reads CASSKKRPIGRLLEQYF. The CDR3 coding sequence is TGTGCCAGCAGCAAAAAAAGGCCGATAGGCAGGCTCCTGGAGCAGTACTTC. The chain has TRBV21-1 and TRBJ2-7. TRBV21-1 is marked as a pseudogene. The CDR3 contains 17 residues.

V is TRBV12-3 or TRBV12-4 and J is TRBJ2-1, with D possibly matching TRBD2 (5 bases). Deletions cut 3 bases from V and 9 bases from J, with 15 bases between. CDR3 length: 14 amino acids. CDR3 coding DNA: TGTGCCAGCAGTTTCGGCCTAGAGGGTAGTGAGCAGTTCTTC. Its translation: CASSFGLEGSEQFF.

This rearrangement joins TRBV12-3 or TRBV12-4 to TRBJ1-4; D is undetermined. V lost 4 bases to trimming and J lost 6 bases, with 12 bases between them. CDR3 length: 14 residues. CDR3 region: CASSYTLTDEKLFF. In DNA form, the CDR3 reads TGTGCCAGCAGTTACACCCTAACCGATGAAAAACTGTTTTTT.

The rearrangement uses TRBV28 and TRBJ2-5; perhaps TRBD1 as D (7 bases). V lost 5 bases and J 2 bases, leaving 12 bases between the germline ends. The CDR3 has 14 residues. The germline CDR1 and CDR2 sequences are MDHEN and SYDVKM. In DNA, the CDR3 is TGTGCCAGCAGTAAGGGGGGACAGCAAGAGACCCAGTACTTC. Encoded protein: CASSKGGQQETQYF.

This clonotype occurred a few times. CDR3 region: CSAGTSGRGGQETQYF. CDR3 nucleotides: TGCAGTGCCGGGACTAGCGGGAGGGGTGGGCAAGAGACCCAGTACTTC. The chain carries TRBV20-1 and TRBJ2-5; 16 positions agree with TRBD2. The germline CDR1 and CDR2 sequences are DFQATT and SNEGSKA (reference sequence). Trimming removed 6 bases from V and 2 bases from J; junction bases left unmatched: 6. The CDR3 runs to 16 residues.

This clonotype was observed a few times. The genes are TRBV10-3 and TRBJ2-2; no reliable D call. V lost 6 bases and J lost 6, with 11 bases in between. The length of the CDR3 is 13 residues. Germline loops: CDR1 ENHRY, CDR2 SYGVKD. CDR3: CAIRRISPGELFF. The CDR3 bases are TGTGCCATCAGGCGGATTAGCCCCGGGGAGCTGTTTTTT.

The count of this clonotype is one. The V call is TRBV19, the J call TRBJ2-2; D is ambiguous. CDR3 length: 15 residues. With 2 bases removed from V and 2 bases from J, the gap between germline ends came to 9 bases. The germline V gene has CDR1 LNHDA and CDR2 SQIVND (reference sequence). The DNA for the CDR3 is TGTGCCAGTAGTATAAAGTACATTAACACCGGGGAGCTGTTTTTT. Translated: CASSIKYINTGELFF.

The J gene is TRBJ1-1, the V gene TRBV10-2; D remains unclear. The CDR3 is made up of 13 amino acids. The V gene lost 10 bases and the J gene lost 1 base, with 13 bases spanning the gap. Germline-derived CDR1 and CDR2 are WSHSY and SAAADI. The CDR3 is CATGERPNTEAFF. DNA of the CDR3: TGCGCCACCGGGGAGAGGCCGAACACTGAAGCTTTCTTT.

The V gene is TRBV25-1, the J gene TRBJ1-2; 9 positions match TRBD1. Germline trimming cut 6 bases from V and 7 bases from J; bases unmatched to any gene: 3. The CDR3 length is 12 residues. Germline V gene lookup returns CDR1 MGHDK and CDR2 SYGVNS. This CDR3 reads CASRGDRAGYTF. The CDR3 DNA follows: TGTGCCAGCAGGGGGGACAGGGCTGGCTACACCTTC.

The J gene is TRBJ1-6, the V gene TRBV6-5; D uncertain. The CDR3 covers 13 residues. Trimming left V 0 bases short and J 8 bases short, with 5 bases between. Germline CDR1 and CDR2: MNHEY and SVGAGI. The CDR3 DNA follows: TGTGCCAGCAGTTACTCGACGGATTCACCCCTCCACTTT. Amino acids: CASSYSTDSPLHF.

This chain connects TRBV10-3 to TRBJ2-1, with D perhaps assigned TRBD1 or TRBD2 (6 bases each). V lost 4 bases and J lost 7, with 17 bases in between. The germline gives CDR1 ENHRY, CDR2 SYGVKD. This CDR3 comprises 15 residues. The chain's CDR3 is CAISGFSQGTNEQFF. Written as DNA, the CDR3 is TGTGCCATCAGTGGTTTCTCCCAGGGGACTAATGAGCAGTTCTTC.